The 18 T cell receptor beta chains below all came from one sample that was sequenced in a study of type 1 regulatory T cells. TCRdb independently ran MiXCR on the reads; one entry per CDR3 protein. The sample holds some 89,000 distinct CDR3 sequences, roughly 30% seen once. What was sequenced was CD4+ T cells, either the whole sample or a sorted fraction (not recorded which). Source of these receptors: a human donor in good health.

A few counts support this clonotype. For the CDR3, the DNA is TGCGCCAGCAGCCTCGGATTACGCTACGAGCAGTACTTC. This gives the protein CASSLGLRYEQYF. V usage is TRBV4-1 and J usage is TRBJ2-7; D is undetermined. The germline CDR1 and CDR2 sequences are MGHRA and YSYEKL. The CDR3 spans 13 residues. V lost 4 bases to trimming and J lost 3 bases, with 10 bases between them.

The CDR3 DNA reads TGTGCCAGCAGTCGACACTCCGCTGGTGTGCAGTTCTTC. It encodes CASSRHSAGVQFF. The chain combines TRBV6-2 or TRBV6-3 with TRBJ2-1, with D hard to call. Trimming removed 5 bases at V and 12 bases at J, with 17 bases between. Germline assignment: CDR1 MNHEY and CDR2 SVGEGT. The CDR3 covers 13 residues.

The chain joins TRBV6-2 or TRBV6-3 to TRBJ1-5, with 7 bases lining up with TRBD1. V was clipped by 3 bases and J by 4 bases; unmatched bases: 3. CDR3 size: 14 residues. CDR1 and CDR2 from the germline V gene are MNHEY and SVGEGT. The DNA for the CDR3 is TGTGCCAGCAGTTATGTGACAGGGAATCAGCCCCAGCATTTT. Protein product: CASSYVTGNQPQHF.

The chain employs TRBV12-3 or TRBV12-4 and TRBJ2-5; TRBD2 matches 8 bases. The CDR3 contains 18 residues. The junction had 21 bases not matched to a gene; V was cut back by 7 bases and J by 5 bases. The CDR3 DNA sequence: TGTGCCAGCACCTTACCAATAGCGGGAATACGTCGTGGGGAGACCCAGTACTTC. Its protein is CASTLPIAGIRRGETQYF.

V and J are TRBV5-1 and TRBJ1-3, with no clear D. From germline, CDR1 is SGHRS and CDR2 YFSETQ. V was cut by 0 bases and J by 0 bases, with 10 bases left in between. The CDR3 spans 16 residues. This CDR3 reads CASSLEPGNSGNTIYF. DNA for the CDR3: TGCGCCAGCAGCTTGGAGCCGGGGAACTCTGGAAACACCATATATTTT.

This clonotype has more than one count but fewer than ten. The chain uses TRBV18 and TRBJ2-7; D gene ambiguous. This CDR3 is built from 15 residues. The germline CDR1 and CDR2 sequences are KGHSH and LQKENI. V was clipped by 3 bases and J by 2 bases, with 14 bases between them. This CDR3 is CASSPRDPPTYEQYF. CDR3 DNA sequence: TGTGCCAGCTCACCGAGAGACCCCCCCACCTACGAGCAGTACTTC.

V and J are TRBV7-2 and TRBJ2-7, with 7 bases matching TRBD2. The CDR3 consists of 15 residues. V dropped 5 bases and J dropped 0; count of bases not matched to a gene: 7. Germline V gene data show CDR1 as SGHTA and CDR2 as FQGNSA. The CDR3 protein is CASSQSRTSSYEQYF. CDR3 coding DNA: TGTGCCAGCAGCCAATCTCGGACTAGCTCCTACGAGCAGTACTTC.

This clonotype was observed a handful of times. The chain has TRBV20-1 and TRBJ2-1; no clear D gene. This CDR3 spans 14 amino acids. V lost 0 bases to trimming and J lost 0 bases, with 6 bases between them. CDR1 and CDR2 (germline): DFQATT, SNEGSKA (reference sequence). CDR3 sequence: CSARDLSSYNEQFF. The CDR3 DNA follows: TGCAGTGCTAGAGATCTGAGCTCCTACAATGAGCAGTTCTTC.

In its sample, this clonotype was seen a few times. V usage is TRBV30 and J usage is TRBJ1-5; D gene uncertain. Trimming stripped 1 base from V and 0 bases from J, with 7 bases between. Looked up from germline, CDR1 is GTSNPN and CDR2 is SVGIG (reference sequence). The CDR3 covers 14 residues. For the CDR3, the DNA is TGTGCCTGGAGTGGACCGAATAGCAATCAGCCCCAGCATTTT. As protein: CAWSGPNSNQPQHF.

V usage is TRBV20-1 and J usage is TRBJ1-2; the D gene is possibly TRBD1 (5 bases). Trimming removed 0 bases at V and 5 bases at J, with 10 bases between. CDR3 length: 13 amino acids. Germline V CDR1 and CDR2: DFQATT, SNEGSKA (reference sequence). In DNA, the CDR3 is TGCAGTGCTAGAGATATGGGGACGTATGGCTACACCTTC. Translating it yields CSARDMGTYGYTF.

By sample share, this clonotype is medium-sized. The rearrangement joins TRBV5-1 to TRBJ2-7; either TRBD1 or TRBD2 may fit D (6 bases each). V was shortened by 1 base and J by 7 bases, with 27 bases between the two germline ends. This CDR3 contains 18 residues. The V gene's germline CDR1 is SGHRS and CDR2 YFSETQ. CDR3 sequence reads: CASSLMGHGGQTRLEQYF. CDR3 in DNA: TGCGCCAGCAGCTTGATGGGCCACGGGGGCCAAACTCGTCTTGAGCAGTACTTC.

This clonotype was counted ten times or more. The rearrangement joins TRBV7-9 to TRBJ1-1; weak D call: TRBD1 (6 bases). CDR3 length: 14 amino acids. The V gene's germline CDR1 is SEHNR and CDR2 FQNEAQ (reference sequence). Deletions cut 5 bases from V and 6 bases from J, with 16 bases between. The CDR3 DNA reads TGTGCCAGCAGCACCGAGGGGGTGGGGGCTGAAGCTTTCTTT. This codes for CASSTEGVGAEAFF.

J is TRBJ2-1 and V is TRBV6-5; a possible D gene is TRBD2 (5 bases). Trimming pared 5 bases from V and 10 bases from J, leaving 9 bases between. The germline V gene has CDR1 MNHEY and CDR2 SVGAGI. The CDR3 loop spans 11 amino acids. CDR3 nucleotide sequence: TGTGCCAGCAGTAAACTAGGCGAGCAGTTCTTC. Translated, it gives CASSKLGEQFF.

The chain combines TRBV7-6 with TRBJ2-5, with D perhaps TRBD2 (5 bases). Germline V gene sequence: CDR1 SGHVS, CDR2 FNYEAQ. CDR3 length: 14 residues. The V end lost 5 bases, the J end lost 4 bases, and 14 bases lay between the germline ends. CDR3 in amino acids: CASSLRASPETQYF. The CDR3 DNA follows: TGTGCCAGCAGCCTCCGGGCTAGCCCAGAGACCCAGTACTTC.

In its sample, this clonotype was seen a few times. This rearrangement joins TRBV19 to TRBJ1-1, with a weak D call TRBD1 (6 bases). V shed 4 bases and J shed 1 base, with 16 bases lying between them. The CDR3 has 16 amino acids. Per germline, CDR1 LNHDA and CDR2 SQIVND (reference sequence). The DNA for the CDR3 is TGTGCCAGTAGTACCCGGGGGGGCTCCTGGAACACTGAAGCTTTCTTT. Amino acids: CASSTRGGSWNTEAFF.

The chain recombines TRBV27 with TRBJ2-7, with 11 bases that match TRBD1. The CDR3 extends over 17 amino acids. Trimming cost V 2 bases and J 7 bases; bases outside gene matches: 13. Per germline, CDR1 MNHEY and CDR2 SMNVEV (reference sequence). The DNA for the CDR3 is TGTGCCAGCAGTTTAAGGGCAACCGGGACAGGGGGAGAGGAGCAGTACTTC. As protein: CASSLRATGTGGEEQYF.

The rearrangement joins TRBV7-2 to TRBJ2-1; D assignment may be TRBD1 or TRBD2 (5 bases each). Germline loops: CDR1 SGHTA, CDR2 FQGNSA. This CDR3 has 12 amino acids. V shed 5 bases and J shed 10 bases, with 12 bases lying between them. Here the CDR3 DNA reads TGTGCCAGCAGCAAAGACGGGACGGAGCAGTTCTTC. This translates into CASSKDGTEQFF.

Of note for this clonotype: The CDR3 end shows no conserved phenylalanine or tryptophan, and so a read error is likely. The chain links TRBV5-1 to TRBJ1-4; D might be TRBD1 (5 bases). The germline gives CDR1 SGHRS, CDR2 YFSETQ. V was trimmed by 4 bases and J by 4 bases, leaving 14 bases between them. This CDR3 comprises 15 residues. CDR3 DNA: TGCGCCAGCAGCGCCCGGGGGGATCGTAATGAAAAACTGTTTTAT. It translates to CASSARGDRNEKLFY.